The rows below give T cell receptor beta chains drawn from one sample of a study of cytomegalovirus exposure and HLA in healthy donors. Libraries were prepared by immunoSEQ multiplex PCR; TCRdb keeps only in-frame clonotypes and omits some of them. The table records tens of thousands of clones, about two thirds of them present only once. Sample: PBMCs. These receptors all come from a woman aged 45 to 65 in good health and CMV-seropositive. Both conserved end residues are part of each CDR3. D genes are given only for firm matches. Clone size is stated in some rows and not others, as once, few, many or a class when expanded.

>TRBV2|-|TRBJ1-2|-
TGTGCCAGCCAGACGACAGGCTTAAGTGGCTACACCTTC
CASQTTGLSGYTF
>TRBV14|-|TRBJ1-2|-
TGTGCCAGCAGCCAAGACAGGGTTGGCTACACCTTC
CASSQDRVGYTF
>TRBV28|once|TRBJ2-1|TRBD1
TGTGCCAGTGATACCCGGGACAGGGAGAATGAGCAGTTCTTC
CASDTRDRENEQFF
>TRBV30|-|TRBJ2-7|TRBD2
TGTGCCTGGAGTGTACACGGAGCGGGGGCTCCCTACGAGCAGTACTTC
CAWSVHGAGAPYEQYF
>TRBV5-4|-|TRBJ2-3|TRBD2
TGTGCCAGCAGCGCAGCCGGGACTAAAATCGATACGCAGTATTTT
CASSAAGTKIDTQYF
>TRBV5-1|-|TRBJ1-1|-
TGCGCCAGCAGCTTGGCAGGGGATGGCACTGAAGCTTTCTTT
CASSLAGDGTEAFF
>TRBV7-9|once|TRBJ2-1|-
TGTGCCAGCAGCTTGCGTCCTACAGATGAGCAGTTCTTC
CASSLRPTDEQFF
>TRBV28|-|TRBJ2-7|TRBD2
TGTGCCAGCAGTTTAGGGACTAGCGGGGGCTACGAGCAGTACTTC
CASSLGTSGGYEQYF
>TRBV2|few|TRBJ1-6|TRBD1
TGTGCCAGCAGTGAGAGGAGACAGGGGAATTCACCCCTCCACTTT
CASSERRQGNSPLHF
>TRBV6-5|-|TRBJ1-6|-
TGTGCCAGCCGGAACTCAGGGACTGATTCACCCCTCCACTTT
CASRNSGTDSPLHF
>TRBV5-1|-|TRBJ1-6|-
TGCGCCAGCAGCGTGGCAGGGAATAATTCGCCCCTCCACTTT
CASSVAGNNSPLHF
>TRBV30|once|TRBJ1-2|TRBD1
TGTGCCTGGAGGGGTCAGGGGGGTGGCTATGGCTACACCTTC
CAWRGQGGGYGYTF
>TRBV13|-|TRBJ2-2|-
TGTGCCAGCAGCTTAGCGGGGAACACCGGGGAGCTGTTTTTT
CASSLAGNTGELFF
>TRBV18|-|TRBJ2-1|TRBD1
TGTGCCAGCTCACTTGGGACAGCTTCCTACAATGAGCAGTTCTTC
CASSLGTASYNEQFF
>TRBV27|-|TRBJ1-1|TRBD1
TGTGCCAGCAGTCCGGGGACAGGTCGGAGGGGCACTGAAGCTTTCTTT
CASSPGTGRRGTEAFF
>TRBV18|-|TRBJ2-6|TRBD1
TGTGCCAGCTCACCACAGGGGGCCTTCTCTGGGGCCAACGTCCTGACTTTC
CASSPQGAFSGANVLTF
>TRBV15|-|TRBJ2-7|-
TGTGCCACCAGCAGGGCTCGAGGGAGCTCCTACGAGCAGTACTTC
CATSRARGSSYEQYF
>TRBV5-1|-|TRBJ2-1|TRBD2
TGCGCCAGCAGCTTGGCTAGCGGGGACTACAATGAGCAGTTCTTC
CASSLASGDYNEQFF
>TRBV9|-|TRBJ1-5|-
TGTGCCAGCAGCGTAGACGGGAAGAATAATCAGCCCCAGCATTTT
CASSVDGKNNQPQHF
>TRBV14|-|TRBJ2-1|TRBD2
TGTGCCAGCAGCCGACTATTAGCGGGGGTGTCCTACAATGAGCAGTTCTTC
CASSRLLAGVSYNEQFF
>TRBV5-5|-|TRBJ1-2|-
TGTGCCAGCAGTTTTGACTCCTTGAGCACAGGGTTTTCCTCCGGCTACACCTTC
CASSFDSLSTGFSSGYTF
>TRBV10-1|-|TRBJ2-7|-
TGCGCCAGCAGAGTTCGACAGATCTACGAGCAGTACTTC
CASRVRQIYEQYF
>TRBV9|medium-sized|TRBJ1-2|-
TGTGCCAGCAGCCCCTGGGACTATCCTAACTATGGCTACACCTTC
CASSPWDYPNYGYTF
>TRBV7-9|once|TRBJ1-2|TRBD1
TGTTCCAGCAGCTTAACCGGGACAGACCCTAGGGGCTACACCTTC
CSSSLTGTDPRGYTF
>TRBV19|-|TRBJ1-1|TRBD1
TGTGCCAGTAGTAGGGGACAGGGAGTCACTGAAGCTTTCTTT
CASSRGQGVTEAFF
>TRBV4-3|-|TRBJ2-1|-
TGCGCCAGCAGCCTTACGGGACTCGAGGACAATGAGCAGTTCTTC
CASSLTGLEDNEQFF
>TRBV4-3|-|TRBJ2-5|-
TGCGCCAGCAGCCAAGACTCTAGCTTCCAGACCCAGTACTTC
CASSQDSSFQTQYF
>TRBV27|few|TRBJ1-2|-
TGTGCCAGCAGTTTATTGTCGGGAAACGATAACCTTAACTATGGCTACACCTTC
CASSLLSGNDNLNYGYTF
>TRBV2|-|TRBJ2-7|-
TGTGCCAGCAGTGGGGGCTTGGGGTACGAGCAGTACTTC
CASSGGLGYEQYF
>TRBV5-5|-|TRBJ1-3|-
TGTGCCAGCAGCCCCTCAACAGGGACTGGAAACACCATATATTTT
CASSPSTGTGNTIYF
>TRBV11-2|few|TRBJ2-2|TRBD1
TGTGCCAGCAGCTTAGTACAGGGGGAAACCGGGGAGCTGTTTTTT
CASSLVQGETGELFF
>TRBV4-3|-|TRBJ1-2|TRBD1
TGCGCCAGCAGCCAAGAACCCTCGTCCGGACAGGGAGGCTACACCTTC
CASSQEPSSGQGGYTF
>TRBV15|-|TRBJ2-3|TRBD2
TGTGCCACCAGCAGGGGAGGGACCCTCGATACGCAGTATTTT
CATSRGGTLDTQYF
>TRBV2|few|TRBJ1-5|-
TGTGCCAGCAGTGAACTCAGGGATGGTCAGCCCCAGCATTTT
CASSELRDGQPQHF
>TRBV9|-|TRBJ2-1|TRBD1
TGTGCCAGCAGCCCTCAACGAACAAGGACAGGGGGCGGGAATGAGCAGTTCTTC
CASSPQRTRTGGGNEQFF
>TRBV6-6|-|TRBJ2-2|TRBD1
TGTGCCAGCAGTCAAAGACAGGGGATGAACACCGGGGAGCTGTTTTTT
CASSQRQGMNTGELFF
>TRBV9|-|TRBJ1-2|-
TGTGCCAGCAGCGCCACCGGGGGGGGCTATGGCTACACCTTC
CASSATGGGYGYTF
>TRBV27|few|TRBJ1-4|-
TGTGCCAGCAGTTTATCGCTAGGGGTAGGGGAAAAACTGTTTTTT
CASSLSLGVGEKLFF
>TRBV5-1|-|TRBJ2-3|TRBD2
TGCGCCAGCAGCTCAGGACTAGCGGGGGGGCGGGATACGCAGTATTTT
CASSSGLAGGRDTQYF
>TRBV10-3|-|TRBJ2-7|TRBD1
TGTGCCATCAGTGACTGGACAGGGGACTACGAGCAGTACTTC
CAISDWTGDYEQYF
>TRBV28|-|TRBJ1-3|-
TGTGCCATACGCAGGGACACACTTTCTGGAAACACCATATATTTT
CAIRRDTLSGNTIYF
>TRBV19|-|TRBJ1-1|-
TGTGCCAGTACCGAAGAGGGAGGGTGGAACACTGAAGCTTTCTTT
CASTEEGGWNTEAFF
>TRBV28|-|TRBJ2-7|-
TGTGCCAGCACTGTTAGAGGGGGCGAGCAGTACTTC
CASTVRGGEQYF
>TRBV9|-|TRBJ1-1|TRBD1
TGTGCCAGCAGCTCAGGGGCAGGGGGCGTAGGTGAAGCTTTCTTT
CASSSGAGGVGEAFF
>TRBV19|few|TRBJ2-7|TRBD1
TGTGCCAGTAGTTCCGACAGGGGGGAGCAGTACTTC
CASSSDRGEQYF
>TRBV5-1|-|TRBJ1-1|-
TGCGCCAGCAGCTTGGAAGCGGGGTATACTGAAGCTTTCTTT
CASSLEAGYTEAFF
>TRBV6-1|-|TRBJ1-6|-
TGTGCCAGCCTTCCCACTAGATCCTATAATTCACCCCTCCACTTT
CASLPTRSYNSPLHF
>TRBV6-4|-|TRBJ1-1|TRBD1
TGTGCCAGCAGCGGACAGGGGGCCATCACGAACACTGAAGCTTTCTTT
CASSGQGAITNTEAFF
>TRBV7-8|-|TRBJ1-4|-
TGTGCCAGCAGCTTAACAGGGACGAATGAAAAACTGTTTTTT
CASSLTGTNEKLFF
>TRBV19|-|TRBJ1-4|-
TGTGCCAGTAGTAGCGGGTCGACTAATGAAAAACTGTTTTTT
CASSSGSTNEKLFF
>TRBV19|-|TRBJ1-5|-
TGTGCCAGTAGTATAGATATTGTGTCAGGGTACGGGCCCCAGCATTTT
CASSIDIVSGYGPQHF
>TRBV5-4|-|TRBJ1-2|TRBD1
TGTGCCAGCAGTTCGGACAGGTTGGGTTATGGCTACACCTTC
CASSSDRLGYGYTF
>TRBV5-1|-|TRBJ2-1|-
TGCGCCAGCAGCTTTAAGGGGGTGGGTGAGCAGTTCTTC
CASSFKGVGEQFF
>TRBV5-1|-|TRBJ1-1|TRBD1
TGCGCCAGCAGCTTGGAGGGGGCTAAAGCTTTCTTT
CASSLEGAKAFF
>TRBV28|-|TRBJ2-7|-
TGTGCCAGCAGTCCAATCGGGTTCAGGGTGGGGGCCTTATTC
CASSPIGFRVGALF
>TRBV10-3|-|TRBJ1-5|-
TGTGCCATCAGTGAGGATAGGGAGAATCAGCCCCAGCATTTT
CAISEDRENQPQHF
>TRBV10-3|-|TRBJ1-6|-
TGTGCCATCAGTGACACAGGCTCCTATAATTCACCCCTCCACTTT
CAISDTGSYNSPLHF